Shown below are 19 T cell receptor beta chains from a single sample sequenced in a study of blood T cell repertoires in COVID-19. Sequencing used immunoSEQ multiplex PCR; TCRdb keeps in-frame clones, though not all of them. The data contain 350,000 to 500,000 clones, about 88% of them seen just once; the ten biggest clones take up approximately 1.5%. Sequenced sample: PBMCs or T cells enriched from blood (not recorded which). The receptors come from a woman between 18 and 29 years old who had been exposed to COVID-19.

The V and J genes are TRBV5-5 and TRBJ2-5; 8 nucleotides agree with TRBD2. This CDR3 region has 15 residues. Unmatched junction bases numbered 4, after V lost 2 bases and J lost 1 base. Germline loops: CDR1 SGHKS, CDR2 YYEKEE (reference sequence). This CDR3 reads CASSFAGGPQETQYF. Written as DNA, the CDR3 is TGTGCCAGCAGCTTTGCGGGGGGACCCCAAGAGACCCAGTACTTC.

V usage is TRBV30 and J usage is TRBJ1-6, with 9 nucleotides matching TRBD1. The CDR3 is made up of 15 amino acids. From germline, CDR1 is GTSNPN and CDR2 SVGIG (reference sequence). V shed 8 bases and J 11 bases; nucleotides not matched to a gene: 16. CDR3 amino acids: CAGRDRVIPLTPLHF. CDR3 coding DNA: TGTGCCGGCCGGGACAGGGTAATCCCCCTAACACCCCTCCACTTT.

In this sample, this clone turned up a few times. This rearrangement joins TRBV18 to TRBJ1-4, with a weak D call TRBD1 (5 bases). The CDR3 runs to 15 residues. Germline loops: CDR1 KGHSH, CDR2 LQKENI. V lost 6 bases and J 2 bases, leaving 13 bases between the germline ends. CDR3 bases: TGTGCCAGCTCTCTTAGACAGACTACTAATGAAAAACTGTTTTTT. Translated: CASSLRQTTNEKLFF. Combining the CDR3 with reference TRBV18 and TRBJ1-4 gives the whole variable domain NAGVMQNPRHLVRRRGQEARLRCSPMKGHSHVYWYRQLPEEGLKFMVYLQKENIIDESGMPKERFSAEFPKEGPSILRIQQVVRGDSAAYFCASSLRQTTNEKLFFGSGTQLSVL.

This rearrangement joins TRBV2 to TRBJ1-5; 7 bases align to TRBD1. Germline loops: CDR1 SNHLY, CDR2 FYNNEI. The CDR3 totals 13 residues. V trimming: 7 bases; J trimming: 5 bases; junction bases outside the gene matches: 5. Here the CDR3 reads CASKSQGDQPQHF. The DNA for the CDR3 is TGTGCCAGCAAAAGTCAGGGGGATCAGCCCCAGCATTTT.

This CDR3 reads CASSSNLAGDTDTQYF. The CDR3 DNA is TGTGCCAGCAGTTCCAATTTAGCGGGGGACACAGATACGCAGTATTTT. The V and J genes are TRBV6-2 or TRBV6-3 and TRBJ2-3; TRBD2 agrees at 9 bases. CDR3 length equals 16 residues. From germline, CDR1 is MNHEY and CDR2 SVGEGT. The J segment lost 2 bases and the V segment lost 4 bases, leaving 7 bases of the junction unmatched.

V and J are TRBV3-1 (or the pseudogene TRBV3-2) and TRBJ2-7, with D tentatively TRBD2 (6 bases). Between the trimmed V and J ends, which lost 6 bases and 0 bases, there was a span of 12 bases. The CDR3 has 14 residues. CDR1 LGHDT and CDR2 YNNKEL come from the germline V gene (reference sequence). The CDR3 bases are TGTGCCAGCAGACCCCGGGGGACCTCCTACGAGCAGTACTTC. This translates into CASRPRGTSYEQYF.

The chain couples TRBV6-2 or TRBV6-3 to TRBJ2-7; 11 nucleotides match TRBD1. Germline assignment: CDR1 MNHEY and CDR2 SVGEGT. The CDR3 has 20 amino acids. V gave up 0 bases and J gave up 3 bases; unmatched junction bases: 16. The CDR3 nucleotides are TGTGCCAGCAGTTACTCGACGACCGGGCGAAGGGGGACAGGGGGCTACGAGCAGTACTTC. Translated, it gives CASSYSTTGRRGTGGYEQYF.

The chain uses TRBV2 and TRBJ2-6; TRBD1 matches 9 bases. Germline V lookup: CDR1 SNHLY, CDR2 FYNNEI. Trimming removed 6 bases from V and 2 bases from J; junction bases left unmatched: 14. The CDR3 is 19 amino acids. In DNA, the CDR3 is TGTGCCAGCAGCCTTAGACAGGGGGACGCTTATACTGGGGCCAACGTCCTGACTTTC. Translation: CASSLRQGDAYTGANVLTF.

The chain couples TRBV7-8 to TRBJ1-5; TRBD1 matches 7 bases. The germline gives CDR1 SGHVS, CDR2 FQNEAQ. This CDR3 has 14 amino acids. The J segment lost 9 bases and the V segment lost 6 bases, leaving 11 bases of the junction unmatched. In DNA form, the CDR3 reads TGTGCCAGCAGGGTGACAGGGACCGTAGGGCCCCAGCATTTT. Amino acids: CASRVTGTVGPQHF.

This rearrangement joins TRBV29-1 to TRBJ2-1; 12 bases align to TRBD2. CDR1 and CDR2 from the germline V gene are SQVTM and ANQGSEA. The CDR3 is 15 amino acids. Unmatched junction bases numbered 6, after V lost 4 bases and J lost 5 bases. CDR3: CSVARLAGVDNEQFF. The CDR3 DNA sequence: TGCAGCGTTGCCCGACTAGCGGGGGTCGACAATGAGCAGTTCTTC.

The chain employs TRBV10-2 and TRBJ1-2, with no clear D. Germline V gene sequence: CDR1 WSHSY, CDR2 SAAADI. V was pared by 6 bases and J by 7 bases, with 15 bases between. The CDR3 spans 13 residues. As DNA, the CDR3 is TGCGCCAGCAGCGCCGACGAGGTGGGTGGCTACACCTTC. Amino acid sequence: CASSADEVGGYTF.

The chain joins TRBV9 to TRBJ1-1; 7 positions agree with TRBD1. The CDR3 extends over 14 amino acids. V lost 4 bases, J lost 4 bases, and 7 bases stayed unmatched. Looked up from germline, CDR1 is SGDLS and CDR2 is YYNGEE. CDR3 in DNA: TGTGCCAGCAGCATCGAGGGGGCACGCACTGAAGCTTTCTTT. Translation gives CASSIEGARTEAFF.

This clone was seen only once. The chain couples TRBV7-9 to TRBJ2-7; a possible D gene is TRBD1 (5 bases). The CDR3 totals 10 residues. Trimming took off 9 bases at V and 5 bases at J, with 8 bases between the two ends. Per the germline V gene, CDR1 is SEHNR and CDR2 is FQNEAQ (reference sequence). The CDR3, as DNA: TGTGCCAGGACAGTAAACGAGCAGTACTTC. Protein sequence: CARTVNEQYF.

The chain carries TRBV2 and TRBJ2-5, with 14 bases identical to TRBD2. The CDR3 runs to 16 residues. In germline, CDR1 is SNHLY, CDR2 FYNNEI. Trimming took 4 bases from V and 2 from J; bases not matched to a gene: 3. This CDR3 is CASSAGLAGGQETQYF. In nucleotides, the CDR3 is TGTGCCAGCAGTGCCGGACTAGCGGGGGGACAAGAGACCCAGTACTTC. The full variable domain, with the rest looked up from reference TRBV2 and TRBJ2-5, is EPEVTQTPSHQVTQMGQEVILRCVPISNHLYFYWYRQILGQKVEFLVSFYNNEISEKSEIFDDQFSVERPDGSNFTLKIRSTKLEDSAMYFCASSAGLAGGQETQYFGPGTRLLVL.

V is TRBV7-9 and J is TRBJ2-1, with TRBD1 identical over 7 bases. The germline CDR1 and CDR2 sequences are SEHNR and FQNEAQ (reference sequence). V shed 1 base, J shed 3 bases, and the junction held 6 bases outside the gene matches. The CDR3 extends over 16 amino acids. CDR3 region: CASSLVVGTDYNEQFF. Written as DNA, the CDR3 is TGTGCCAGCAGCTTAGTAGTGGGGACAGACTACAATGAGCAGTTCTTC.

The chain couples TRBV28 to TRBJ1-6; D is ambiguous. Between the trimmed V and J ends, which lost 3 bases and 0 bases, there was a span of 9 bases. The CDR3 runs 16 residues. Per the germline V gene, CDR1 is MDHEN and CDR2 is SYDVKM. Here the CDR3 reads CASSFASSSYNSPLHF. The CDR3 coding sequence is TGTGCCAGCAGTTTCGCCTCGAGCTCCTATAATTCACCCCTCCACTTT.

This chain joins TRBV5-6 and TRBJ1-6; 10 bases match TRBD1. The V segment lost 0 bases and the J segment 10 bases; nucleotides outside the gene matches: 4. CDR1 and CDR2 from the germline V gene are SGHDT and YYEEEE. This CDR3 region has 15 residues. In nucleotides, the CDR3 is TGTGCCAGCAGCTTGGAGGGGACAGGGGCCTCACCCCTCCACTTT. Its translation is CASSLEGTGASPLHF.

The rearrangement uses TRBV3-1 (or the pseudogene TRBV3-2) and TRBJ2-7; D may be TRBD1 (5 bases). Germline CDR1 reads LGHDT; CDR2 reads YNNKEL (reference sequence). Trimming removed 0 bases at V and 11 bases at J, with 14 bases between. The CDR3 length is 13 residues. The CDR3 DNA reads TGTGCCAGCAGCCAAGAAGGCAGGGTGAATGAGTACTTC. Protein: CASSQEGRVNEYF.

The V call is TRBV7-6, the J call TRBJ1-4, with 8 bases fitting TRBD1. The CDR3 is 15 residues long. Germline-derived CDR1 and CDR2 are SGHVS and FNYEAQ. The ends lost 6 bases at V and 6 bases at J; junction bases unmatched: 9. CDR3 protein: CASSRAGGGDEKLFF. The CDR3 DNA reads TGTGCCAGCAGTCGAGCAGGGGGCGGCGATGAAAAACTGTTTTTT. Looking up the rest from reference TRBV7-6 and TRBJ1-4 gives the full variable domain: GAGVSQSPRYKVTKRGQDVALRCDPISGHVSLYWYRQALGQGPEFLTYFNYEAQQDKSGLPNDRFSAERPEGSISTLTIQRTEQRDSAMYRCASSRAGGGDEKLFFGSGTQLSVL.